This T cell receptor (beta chain) was retrieved from a study of blood T cells in healthy people across ages. At the level of the study: Template switching recovered approximately one barcoded beta molecule for every two T cells.

This clonotype has more than one count but fewer than ten. Sample donors were healthy Caucasian individuals that came from Russia, aged roughly 6 to 100. Through a sample-barcoded 5' primer and a J-beta primer mix, a second PCR was run for about 6 to 12 cycles. TCRdb re-analysed the 5' RACE reads in MiXCR, keeping a single row per CDR3 protein. In the table there are over 600,000 distinct CDR3 sequences, 40% to 45% of which are singletons. The germline V and J ends were trimmed by 5 bases and 6 bases, with 14 bases remaining between them. Germline V lookup: CDR1 SGHTA, CDR2 FQGNSA. This CDR3 has 14 residues.

The specimen was blood. The chain couples TRBV7-2 to TRBJ2-1; perhaps D is TRBD1 or TRBD2 (5 bases each). The source of this sequence is a man at least 80 years old in good health. CDR3 sequence reads: CASSLGGTFNEQFF. As DNA, the CDR3 is TGTGCCAGCAGCCTAGGTGGGACCTTCAATGAGCAGTTCTTC.